This T cell receptor beta chain is drawn from a study of shared clonotypes between healthy human individuals. Repertoires were generated with immunoSEQ multiplex PCR, while TCRdb's copy carries only in-frame clones and drops some. The top ten clones hold 1.5% to 2% of a sample with about 680,000 clones, less than 80% of them seen once. This CDR3 has 15 residues. Trimming shortened V by 5 bases and J by 6 bases, and 17 bases separated the two germline ends. CDR1 SEHNR and CDR2 FQNEAQ come from the germline V gene (reference sequence). The donors were adults (healthy and HIV-negative) with no recent acute infections or vaccinations.

The chain uses TRBV7-9 and TRBJ2-1; D is uncertain. This clonotype was sampled from a young woman in good health. The sequenced material came from memory CD4+ T cells sorted from blood. As to subset: CD45RA-negative fraction. The CDR3 nucleotides are TGTGCCAGCAGCCTCCCGGGTGTGGGATCCAATGAGCAGTTCTTC. Translated, it gives CASSLPGVGSNEQFF.